This T cell receptor beta chain was captured in a study of T cells after posttransplantation cyclophosphamide. The CDR3 runs 14 residues. Germline lookup yields CDR1 KGHSH and CDR2 LQKENI. Trimming at V came to 6 bases and at J to 5 bases, leaving 9 bases not matched to a gene. The table came from immunoSEQ multiplex PCR; TCRdb's copy has only in-frame clones and leaves some out. The sample shows tens of thousands of clones, 86% of them seen only once. The sample consisted of PBMCs. The chain joins TRBV18 to TRBJ1-2; 7 bases are a match to TRBD1. The clonotype originates from a man aged 25 to 40 with a blood cancer, CMV-positive, and with a related stem cell donor. The CDR3 DNA is TGTGCCAGCTCGGCACAGGGGCCCTTGTATGGCTACACCTTC. Translation: CASSAQGPLYGYTF.